This T cell receptor beta chain derives from a study of shared T cell receptors in the human thymus (dated by TCRdb to 2020 to 2022). General notes on the study: The study examined how self-reactive, shared T-cell receptor alpha chains are generated in the human thymus.

The protocol used for the library was the immunoSEQ multiplex PCR assay. Not all clones reach the TCRdb copy of this immuneACCESS table, which keeps in-frame sequences only. Checked studies attribute under half of the gap to unresolved V genes and leave the rest unexplained. The sample table holds 650,000 to 950,000 clones, of which 80% to 90% were seen once. The ten largest make up roughly 0.01% of the sample. This clone occurred a few times. The antigen this receptor binds is unknown. It has no much larger one-base neighbor in the sample; base qualities were not kept. Inclusive of the bounding cysteine and phenylalanine, the CDR3 is 16 residues long. The DNA shown is the 48-base CDR3, in frame from base 1. Relative to germline, V is missing 8 bases and J is missing 0 bases, with 8 bases of the junction outside any gene match. This sample also appeared in a second study, on human thymus T cells. As the second publication notes: Donors were immunologically healthy infants undergoing open corrective cardiac surgery for congenital heart defects in Finland. Thymus tissue was obtained as surgical resects removed during corrective cardiac surgery. V and J gene segment usage appeared biased in both thymic and peripheral blood repertoires. The related research reported highly overlapping thymic TCR repertoires among unrelated individuals. The study used seven to nine infant thymus samples plus four related peripheral blood samples to characterize TCR alpha and beta repertoires. Donor ages ranging from about 6 to 250 days were recorded, and several male and a couple of female infants were included in the cohort. Thymocytes were freed from the tissue by mechanical means and kept at -70 degrees C as pellets of roughly 9-30 million cells. Genomic DNA was extracted from frozen cell pellets with a QIAsymphony instrument. TCRB and TCRAD loci were amplified from a standardized quantity of quality-controlled genomic DNA using the immunoSEQ multiplex PCR assay. The amplicons spanned the V(D)J region and were long enough to cover the CDR3 and allow V and J genes to be identified. The amplicons were sequenced on an Illumina platform via the commercial immunoSEQ service. Primer bias and sequencing errors were corrected as previously described, and TCRAD and TCRB were defined on the basis of the IMGT database. Analysis of the repertoires was done with immunoSEQ Analyzer 3.0 and VDJTools and included basic statistics, V/J segment usage, diversity estimates, rarefaction and pairwise overlap. Chao1, ChaoE, Efron-Thisted, Shannon and inverse Simpson indices were used to estimate diversity, which was also estimated on datasets down-sampled to the smallest sample. Repertoire overlap was determined by strict matching of CDR3 nucleotide sequence, V gene and J gene, and Jaccard-based multidimensional scaling clustering was applied. On average, thymus samples gave hundreds of thousands of unique TCRB clonotypes, whereas blood samples gave roughly 86,000.

What was sequenced was thymocytes. The chain joins TRBV6-7 to TRBJ1-5; TRBD1 fits 9 bases in the junction. TRBV6-7 is recorded as an ORF, its role being uncertain. The receptor's source is a girl under three years old with a congenital heart defect. Donor details come from another sample of the same person, matched by shared clones. The DNA sequence is TGTGCCAGCTTTTGGGACAGGGTCTATAGCAATCAGCCCCAGCATTTT. The encoded protein is CASFWDRVYSNQPQHF.